The 25 T cell receptor beta chains listed next were all sequenced from one sample in a study of post-analysis software for immune sequencing data. Points from the study as a whole: TRBV segments more frequent in patients than in controls numbered five and included TRBV5-6, TRBV5-1 and TRBV20-1.

TCR beta libraries were prepared from cDNA with unique molecular identifiers. TCRdb reprocessed the PCR reads with MiXCR, giving one entry per CDR3 protein. The data contain approximately 730,000 distinct CDR3 sequences, 35% to 55% of them singletons. No antigen has been identified for these receptors. The sample was blood. The receptors here all came from a girl aged 5 to 17 with multiple sclerosis.

The chain couples TRBV5-1 to TRBJ1-4; unclear D gene. With 4 bases removed from V and 5 bases from J, the gap between germline ends came to 9 bases. Per germline, CDR1 SGHRS and CDR2 YFSETQ. This CDR3 contains 13 residues. For the CDR3, the DNA is TGCGCCAGCAGCCGTGGCTTAAATGAAAAACTGTTTTTT. Encoded protein: CASSRGLNEKLFF.

J is TRBJ2-7 and V is TRBV5-1, with D unresolved. Per the germline V gene, CDR1 is SGHRS and CDR2 is YFSETQ. The CDR3 is 15 residues long. V was clipped by 0 bases and J by 3 bases, with 13 bases between them. In nucleotides, the CDR3 is TGCGCCAGCAGCTTGGCCTTGTCCCACAGCTACGAGCAGTACTTC. It yields the protein CASSLALSHSYEQYF.

Only one count was recorded for this clonotype. For the CDR3, the DNA is TGTGCCAGCAGCCAAGTCTCCCACGTCCTGACTTTC. This sequence encodes CASSQVSHVLTF. The rearrangement links TRBV14 to TRBJ2-6; the D is unclear. V lost 1 base to trimming and J lost 11 bases, with 6 bases between them. The CDR3 contains 12 residues. CDR1 SGHDN and CDR2 FVKESK come from the germline V gene.

The V gene is TRBV5-1, the J gene TRBJ2-1; weak D call: TRBD2 (5 bases). Trimming removed 0 bases at V and 0 bases at J, with 10 bases between. Germline assignment: CDR1 SGHRS and CDR2 YFSETQ. CDR3 size: 16 residues. The CDR3: CASSLGTDSSYNEQFF. The CDR3 DNA follows: TGCGCCAGCAGCTTGGGGACTGATAGCTCCTACAATGAGCAGTTCTTC.

The chain couples TRBV5-1 to TRBJ2-3; D is perhaps TRBD2 (5 bases). CDR3 length: 15 amino acids. V lost 0 bases and J lost 1, with 9 bases in between. Germline-derived CDR1 and CDR2 are SGHRS and YFSETQ. This chain's CDR3 is CASSLVLARTDTQYF. The CDR3 DNA is TGCGCCAGCAGCTTGGTATTAGCGCGCACAGATACGCAGTATTTT.

V is TRBV12-3 or TRBV12-4 and J is TRBJ2-7; unclear D gene. Between the trimmed V and J ends, which lost 3 bases and 3 bases, there was a span of 9 bases. The CDR3 has 13 amino acids. The CDR3 sequence: CASSFVPDYEQYF. CDR3 coding DNA: TGTGCCAGCAGTTTCGTGCCCGACTACGAGCAGTACTTC.

This clonotype was detected only a few times. The gene calls are TRBV5-1 and TRBJ1-1; 8 positions agree with TRBD1. Trimming cost V 4 bases and J 10 bases; bases outside gene matches: 3. The CDR3 loop spans 11 amino acids. Germline values: CDR1 SGHRS, CDR2 YFSETQ. CDR3 amino acids: CASSTGTGAFF. The CDR3 region has the DNA TGCGCCAGCAGCACCGGGACAGGAGCTTTCTTT.

In this sample, this clonotype turned up a few times. CDR3 sequence: CSVVISYEQYF. In nucleotides, the CDR3 is TGCAGCGTTGTGATCAGCTACGAGCAGTACTTC. The chain carries TRBV29-1 and TRBJ2-7; D not certain. The V end lost 4 bases, the J end lost 3 bases, and 7 bases lay between the germline ends. Germline V gene sequence: CDR1 SQVTM, CDR2 ANQGSEA. The CDR3 sequence is 11 residues long.

This rearrangement joins TRBV20-1 to TRBJ1-2, with 7 nucleotides matching TRBD1. The V gene end was trimmed by 0 bases and the J gene end by 4 bases; junction bases not matched to a gene: 11. The length of the CDR3 is 16 residues. Germline assignment: CDR1 DFQATT and CDR2 SNEGSKA (reference sequence). CDR3 residues: CSARDFIQGLGYGYTF. CDR3 bases: TGCAGTGCTAGAGATTTCATACAGGGGTTGGGCTATGGCTACACCTTC.

The chain carries TRBV7-2 and TRBJ1-4; D gene uncertain. This CDR3 has 14 residues. Trimming removed 5 bases at V and 5 bases at J, with 12 bases between. The germline CDR1 and CDR2 sequences are SGHTA and FQGNSA. The CDR3 protein is CASSPLGTNEKLFF. Here the CDR3 DNA reads TGTGCCAGCAGCCCACTTGGCACAAATGAAAAACTGTTTTTT.

This clonotype was detected many times. This chain links TRBV12-3 or TRBV12-4 with TRBJ2-4, with TRBD2 as a possible D gene (5 bases). With 5 bases removed from V and 2 bases from J, the gap between germline ends came to 16 bases. The CDR3 spans 16 residues. CDR3 sequence (DNA): TGTGCCAGCAGTCCCCCCCTAGCCGGATCCAAAAACATTCAGTACTTC. It is translated as CASSPPLAGSKNIQYF.

On this clonotype itself: At one end, the junction sequence differs from germline, possibly due to a read error. The chain joins TRBV12-3 or TRBV12-4 to TRBJ1-2; tentative D call: TRBD1 (5 bases). This CDR3 region has 11 residues. The CDR3 reads CVSSGGYGYTF. Written as DNA, the CDR3 is TGTGTCAGCAGTGGGGGATATGGCTACACCTTC.

The chain carries TRBV2 and TRBJ2-5, with D uncertain. Trimming removed 8 bases at V and 1 base at J, with 8 bases between. The CDR3 is 12 residues long. Germline V gives CDR1 SNHLY, CDR2 FYNNEI. The CDR3: CASGPIQETQYF. The CDR3 DNA is TGTGCCAGCGGACCGATCCAAGAGACCCAGTACTTC. Drawing the rest from reference TRBV2 and TRBJ2-5, the complete variable domain is EPEVTQTPSHQVTQMGQEVILRCVPISNHLYFYWYRQILGQKVEFLVSFYNNEISEKSEIFDDQFSVERPDGSNFTLKIRSTKLEDSAMYFCASGPIQETQYFGPGTRLLVL.

The rearrangement joins TRBV12-3 or TRBV12-4 to TRBJ1-4; D remains ambiguous. The CDR3 consists of 15 residues. The ends were cut back, 1 base at V and 8 bases at J, with 14 bases in the middle. The CDR3: CASSLEAGGGEKLFF. The CDR3 DNA sequence: TGTGCCAGCAGTTTAGAGGCTGGCGGTGGAGAAAAACTGTTTTTT.

Only a few counts were recorded for this clonotype. The chain employs TRBV15 and TRBJ2-5; D uncertain. The DNA matches TRBJ2-7 better at its end, which makes the J call doubtful. The CDR3 sequence is 15 residues long. Looked up from germline, CDR1 is LNHNV and CDR2 is YYDKDF (reference sequence). The CDR3 loop is CATSRSDDMLYEQYF. The DNA for the CDR3 is TGTGCCACCAGCAGGTCGGACGATATGCTCTACGAGCAGTACTTC.

J is TRBJ2-7 and V is TRBV20-1; 12 nucleotides align to TRBD2. The germline CDR1 and CDR2 sequences are DFQATT and SNEGSKA (reference sequence). J was trimmed by 2 bases and V by 7 bases; bases with no gene match: 9. CDR3 length: 15 residues. The CDR3 coding sequence is TGCAGTGTCCGCTCCGGACTAGCGGGGACCTACGAGCAGTACTTC. Its protein is CSVRSGLAGTYEQYF.

The gene calls are TRBV3-1 and TRBJ2-3, with 14 nucleotides matching TRBD2. Germline CDR1 is LGHDT and CDR2 is YNNKEL (reference sequence). J lost 4 bases, V lost 5 bases, and 5 bases had no gene match. The CDR3 is 16 residues long. The CDR3 sequence is CASSGLAGGGADTQYF. The DNA of the CDR3 is TGTGCCAGCAGCGGACTAGCGGGAGGAGGGGCAGATACGCAGTATTTT.

The sample holds one count of this clonotype. V and J are TRBV12-3 or TRBV12-4 and TRBJ1-1; D not certain. This CDR3 has 11 residues. With 7 bases removed from V and 6 bases from J, the gap between germline ends came to 9 bases. The CDR3 loop reads CASTSLAEAFF. CDR3 nucleotide sequence: TGTGCCAGCACCTCCCTGGCTGAAGCTTTCTTT.

The CDR3 is CASAKLAVFAYEQYF. DNA of the CDR3: TGTGCCAGCGCAAAGCTAGCGGTTTTTGCCTACGAGCAGTACTTC. V is TRBV27 and J is TRBJ2-7; 7 positions agree with TRBD2. CDR3 length: 15 amino acids. Trimming removed 8 bases from V and 2 bases from J; junction bases left unmatched: 12. CDR1 is MNHEY, CDR2 SMNVEV, per germline (reference sequence).

This clonotype was observed a handful of times. The chain has TRBV20-1 and TRBJ2-7, with 10 bases that match TRBD2. The J segment lost 7 bases and the V segment lost 3 bases, leaving 9 bases of the junction unmatched. The CDR3 is 14 residues long. Germline V gene lookup returns CDR1 DFQATT and CDR2 SNEGSKA (reference sequence). For the CDR3, the DNA is TGCAGTGCTAGTCTGGTAGCGGGAGGTGGGGAGCAGTACTTC. It codes for CSASLVAGGGEQYF.

The chain links TRBV10-3 to TRBJ2-3; 10 positions match TRBD2. Germline V gene sequence: CDR1 ENHRY, CDR2 SYGVKD. Unmatched junction bases numbered 4, after V lost 3 bases and J lost 1 base. CDR3 length: 16 residues. CDR3 sequence (DNA): TGTGCCATCAGTGATAAAGCGGGAGGGGGCACAGATACGCAGTATTTT. Translated: CAISDKAGGGTDTQYF.

The chain has TRBV10-3 and TRBJ2-1, with a weak D call TRBD2 (5 bases). There are 11 residues in the CDR3. V lost 6 bases and J lost 6, with 6 bases in between. Per germline, CDR1 ENHRY and CDR2 SYGVKD. This CDR3 reads CAISRGNEQFF. CDR3 DNA sequence: TGTGCCATCAGCCGGGGCAATGAGCAGTTCTTC.

This clonotype turned up a few times. The chain joins TRBV7-9 to TRBJ2-7; TRBD1 matches 10 bases. With V trimmed by 1 base and J by 2 bases, 5 bases remained unmatched. This CDR3 contains 16 residues. Germline CDR1 is SEHNR and CDR2 is FQNEAQ (reference sequence). The CDR3, as DNA: TGTGCCAGCAGCTTAGAGGGACAGGGGTTCCCCTACGAGCAGTACTTC. Residues: CASSLEGQGFPYEQYF.

The chain is built from TRBV4-3 and TRBJ2-7; 13 nucleotides match TRBD2. CDR1 and CDR2 from the germline V gene are LGHNA and YSLEER. V was pared by 0 bases and J by 0 bases, with 8 bases of the junction left unmatched. The CDR3 is made up of 19 amino acids. The CDR3 protein is CASSQDLGTSGTLSYEQYF. The DNA for the CDR3 is TGCGCCAGCAGCCAAGATTTGGGGACTAGCGGGACCCTCTCCTACGAGCAGTACTTC.

The V call is TRBV29-1, the J call TRBJ2-7; D possibly uses TRBD1 or TRBD2 (5 bases each). The length of the CDR3 is 13 residues. V gave up 7 bases and J gave up 3 bases, with 16 bases separating them. Germline-derived CDR1 and CDR2 are SQVTM and ANQGSEA. CDR3 sequence: CSASRGRGYEQYF. In DNA form, the CDR3 reads TGCAGCGCCTCCCGGGGCCGGGGCTACGAGCAGTACTTC.